Presented here are 2 T cell receptor beta chains from one specimen sequenced in a study of blood T cell repertoires in COVID-19. Method: immunoSEQ multiplex PCR; TCRdb's copy keeps in-frame clones and lacks some. This repertoire shows hundreds of thousands of clones, more than 70% found once; its top ten account for approximately 2.1%. Sequencing was done on a sample of PBMCs or T cells enriched from blood (not recorded which). The receptors here all came from a woman aged 50 to 65 who had recovered from COVID-19.

J is TRBJ2-3 and V is TRBV7-2; D is uncertain. This CDR3 has 16 amino acids. Germline V gene data show CDR1 as SGHTA and CDR2 as FQGNSA. The ends were cut back, 0 bases at V and 2 bases at J, with 12 bases in the middle. The CDR3, as DNA: TGTGCCAGCAGCTTAGCGCCAAATCAGGCCACAGATACGCAGTATTTT. Amino acids: CASSLAPNQATDTQYF.

This chain links TRBV6-2 or TRBV6-3 with TRBJ2-7; a weak D match, TRBD1 (6 bases). CDR1 and CDR2 (germline): MNHEY, SVGEGT. This CDR3 is 15 amino acids long. Trimming removed 6 bases at V and 7 bases at J, with 22 bases between. The CDR3 bases are TGTGCCAGCAGCGATCGACAGGCCACCCTTCGGGAGCAGTACTTC. This sequence encodes CASSDRQATLREQYF.